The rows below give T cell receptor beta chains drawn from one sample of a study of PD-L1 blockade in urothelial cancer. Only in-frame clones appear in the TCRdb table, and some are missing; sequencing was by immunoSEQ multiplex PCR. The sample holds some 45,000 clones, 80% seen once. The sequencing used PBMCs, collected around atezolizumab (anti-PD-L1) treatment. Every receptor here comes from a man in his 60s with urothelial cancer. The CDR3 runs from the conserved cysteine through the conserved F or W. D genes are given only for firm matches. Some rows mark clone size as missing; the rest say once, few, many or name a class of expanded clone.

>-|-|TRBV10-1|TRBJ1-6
TGCGCCAGCAGTAACCCCCGGACACAGCATAATTCACCCCTCCACTTT
CASSNPRTQHNSPLHF
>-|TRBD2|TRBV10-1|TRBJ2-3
TGCGCCAGCAGTGAGAGAGAGCGGGGGACGCAGTATTTT
CASSERERGTQYF
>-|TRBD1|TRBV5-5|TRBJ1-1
TGTGCCAGCAGCTTGGGGACAGGGGGCCGCACTGAAGCTTTCTTT
CASSLGTGGRTEAFF
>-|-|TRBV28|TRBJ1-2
TGTGCCAGCAGGCCGACAGACAATTTGAAAGATGGCTACACCTTC
CASRPTDNLKDGYTF
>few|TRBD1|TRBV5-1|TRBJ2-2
TGCGCCAGCAGCCCCGGGACAGGGAGTTATACCGGGGAGCTGTTTTTT
CASSPGTGSYTGELFF
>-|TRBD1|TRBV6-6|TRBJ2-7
TGTGCCAGCAGTTACTCCGGGACAGGGGGCGAGCAGTACTTC
CASSYSGTGGEQYF
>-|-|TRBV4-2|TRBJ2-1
TGTGCCAGCAGCCAAGACGCGGGACAGCCGATCTACAATGAGCAGTTCTTC
CASSQDAGQPIYNEQFF
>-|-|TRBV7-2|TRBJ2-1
TGTGCCAGCAATGGGCAGGGGCAGAACAATGAGCAGTTCTTC
CASNGQGQNNEQFF
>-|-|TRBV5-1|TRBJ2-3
TGCGCCAGCAGCTGGGGCTTCGGCACAGATACGCAGTATTTT
CASSWGFGTDTQYF
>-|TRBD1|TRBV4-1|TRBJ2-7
TGCGCCAGCAGCCCTTTATCAGGGGGCGGCTACGAGCAGTACTTC
CASSPLSGGGYEQYF
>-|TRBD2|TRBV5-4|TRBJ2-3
TGTGCCAGCAGCTTCTTGACTAGCGGGACGATAGATACGCAGTATTTT
CASSFLTSGTIDTQYF
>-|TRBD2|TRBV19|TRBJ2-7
TGTGCCAGTAGACCTTCTCCGGGCGGGAGAGTTGAGCAGTACTTC
CASRPSPGGRVEQYF
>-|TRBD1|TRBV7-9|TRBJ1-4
TGTGCCAGCAGCTATCCAGGGGGTGAAAAACTGTTTTTT
CASSYPGGEKLFF
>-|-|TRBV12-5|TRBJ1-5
TGTGCTAGTGGTTTGGAGACTCAGGGTGGTAGGGGCAATCAGCCCCAGCATTTT
CASGLETQGGRGNQPQHF
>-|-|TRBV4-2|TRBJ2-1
TGTGCCAGCAGCCAAGAAGCGGGCGGAATCTACGAGCAGTTCTTC
CASSQEAGGIYEQFF
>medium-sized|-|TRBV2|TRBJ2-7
TGTGCCAGCAGTGAATTCCTCGACAGGTACACCTTCTACGAGCAGTACTTC
CASSEFLDRYTFYEQYF
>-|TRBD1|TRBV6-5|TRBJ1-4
TGTGCCAGCAGTTACTCGAGGGGACAGGGGAATGAAAAACTGTTTTTT
CASSYSRGQGNEKLFF
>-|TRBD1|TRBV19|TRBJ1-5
TGTGCCAGTAGCCAGACAGGGGGTATGAGGCCCCAGCATTTT
CASSQTGGMRPQHF
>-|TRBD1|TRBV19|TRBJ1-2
TGTGCCAGTAGATCAGGGGGGACCTATAACTATGGCTACACCTTC
CASRSGGTYNYGYTF
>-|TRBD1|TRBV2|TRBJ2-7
TGTGCCACCCGGGACAGTCGTCCCTACGAGCAGTACTTC
CATRDSRPYEQYF
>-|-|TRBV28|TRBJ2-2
TGTGCCAGCAGGGGGAGGACCACCGGGGAGCTGTTTTTT
CASRGRTTGELFF
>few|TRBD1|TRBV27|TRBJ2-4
TGTGCCAGCAGTTTCGCACAGGGGTCCCCCGGAGCTATTCAGTACTTC
CASSFAQGSPGAIQYF
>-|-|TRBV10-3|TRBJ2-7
TGTGCCATCAGTGAGAGGGGCGAGGCGGTTCTGAACTTC
CAISERGEAVLNF
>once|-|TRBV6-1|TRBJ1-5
TGTGCCAGCAGTGACAGTTATAATCAGCCCCAGCATTTT
CASSDSYNQPQHF
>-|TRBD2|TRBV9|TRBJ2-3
TGTGCCAGCCGGGGGGACACAGATACGCAGTATTTT
CASRGDTDTQYF
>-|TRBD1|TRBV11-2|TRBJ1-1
TGTGCCAGCAGCCCTGGACAGGGCCTCATGAACACTGAAGCTTTCTTT
CASSPGQGLMNTEAFF
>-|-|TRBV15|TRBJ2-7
TGTGCCGGGCGCTCCCAGACCTACGAGCAGTACTTC
CAGRSQTYEQYF
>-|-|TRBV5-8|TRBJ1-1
TGTGCCAGCAGCTTGAGCCATAAGAACACTGAAGCTTTCTTT
CASSLSHKNTEAFF
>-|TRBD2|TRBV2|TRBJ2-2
TGTGCCAGCAGCCTACTAGCGGGGGGGGCGAGGACCGGGGAGCTGTTTTTT
CASSLLAGGARTGELFF
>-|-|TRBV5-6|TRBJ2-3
TGTGCCAGCAGCTTTCTGGAGAATACGCAGTATTTT
CASSFLENTQYF
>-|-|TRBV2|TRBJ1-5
TGTGCCAGCAGTGAAAAGCAGGGAGGTAACTCCCAGCATTTT
CASSEKQGGNSQHF
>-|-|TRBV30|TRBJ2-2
TGTGCCTCCCAGGCCCAGGCCTACACCGGGGAGCTGTTTTTT
CASQAQAYTGELFF